This T cell receptor beta chain derives from a study of T cell changes during pregnancy in multiple sclerosis (dated by TCRdb to between 2018 and 2021). Notes on the research overall: In women with multiple sclerosis, the researchers looked at how the T cell repertoire shifted as pregnancy progressed.

From the cysteine up to the phenylalanine, the CDR3 has a length of 14 residues. CDR3 DNA is the only sequence kept; it has 42 bases, read in frame from the first base. Ends trimmed: V by 6 bases, J by 4 bases; bases unmatched to a gene: 6. From the germline V gene, CDR1 is MRHNA and CDR2 is SNTAGT. The library was produced with the immunoSEQ multiplex PCR assay. As stored in TCRdb, this immuneACCESS dataset retains in-frame rearrangements with V and J assigned. A fraction of the clones does not appear; measured against another copy, unresolved V genes explain less than half of the discrepancy, and the remainder lacks a known reason. Recorded for this sample are around 12,000 clones; roughly 90% of them occurred a single time. The ten largest account for approximately 9% of the sample. Turning to this clone: Its antigen remains undetermined. No much larger clone exists at a distance of one base, and base qualities are not known.

Source: CD8+ T cells from peripheral blood mononuclear cells, taken in the first trimester of pregnancy. The receptor comes from a female donor with multiple sclerosis, enrolled in a pregnancy study. Recombination joined TRBV6-4 with TRBJ2-3, and 8 junctional nucleotides match TRBD2. The CDR3 amino acid sequence is: CASSGGAAADTQYF. The DNA sequence is given as TGTGCCAGCAGCGGGGGGGCCGCGGCAGATACGCAGTATTTT.